This T cell receptor (beta chain) was obtained from a study of identical twins. A single record per CDR3 protein comes from TCRdb applying MiXCR to the 5' RACE reads. The repertoire has over 600,000 distinct CDR3 sequences, over 20% of them found once; the top ten carry roughly 4%. Trimming removed 6 bases from V and 6 bases from J, with 12 bases in between. CDR1 LGHDT and CDR2 YNNKEL come from the germline V gene (reference sequence). The CDR3 loop spans 12 amino acids. This clonotype was counted only a few times. The data also belong to a second study, concerning T cells expressing NK-cell markers. That work contributes: Beta-chain profiling covered CD3+CD56+NKG2C+, CD3+CD56+NKG2C- and CD3+CD56-NKG2C+ sorted subsets.

The genes are TRBV3-1 and TRBJ2-7; D is perhaps TRBD1 or TRBD2 (5 bases each). The receptor was derived from a woman aged 18-29 years in good health. The sequenced sample consisted of PBMCs. CDR3: CASRRDGGEQYF. In nucleotides, the CDR3 is TGTGCCAGCAGACGGGATGGGGGCGAGCAGTACTTC.